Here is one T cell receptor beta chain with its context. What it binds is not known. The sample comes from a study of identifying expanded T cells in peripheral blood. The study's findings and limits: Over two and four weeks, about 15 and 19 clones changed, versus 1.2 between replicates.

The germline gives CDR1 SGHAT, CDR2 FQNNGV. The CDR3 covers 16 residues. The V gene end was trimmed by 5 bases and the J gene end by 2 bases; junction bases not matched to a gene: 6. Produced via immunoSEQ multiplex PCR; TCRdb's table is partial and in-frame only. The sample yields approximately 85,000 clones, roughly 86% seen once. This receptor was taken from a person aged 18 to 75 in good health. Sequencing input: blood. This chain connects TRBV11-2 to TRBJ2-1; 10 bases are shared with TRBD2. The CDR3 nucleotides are TGTGCCAGCAGCGGGCGGACTAGCGGAACCTACAATGAGCAGTTCTTC. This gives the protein CASSGRTSGTYNEQFF.